These 10 T cell receptor beta chains share one sample of origin, sequenced in a study of blood T cell repertoires in COVID-19. Generated by immunoSEQ multiplex PCR, the TCRdb table keeps only in-frame clones and is missing some. The sample shows 200,000 to 300,000 clones, around 90% of them seen only once. Sequenced input: peripheral blood. The receptors shown here come from a woman in her 40s with acute or convalescent COVID-19.

This clone was detected once. The genes are TRBV19 and TRBJ1-2, with 9 bases identical to TRBD1. Germline values: CDR1 LNHDA, CDR2 SQIVND (reference sequence). The length of the CDR3 is 14 residues. J lost 6 bases, V lost 7 bases, and 9 bases had no gene match. DNA of the CDR3: TGTGCCAGTAATCCTAGGGGACAGGGAAATGGCTACACCTTC. This codes for CASNPRGQGNGYTF. Complete variable domain (other parts from reference TRBV19 and TRBJ1-2): DGGITQSPKYLFRKEGQNVTLSCEQNLNHDAMYWYRQDPGQGLRLIYYSQIVNDFQKGDIAEGYSVSREKKESFPLTVTSAQKNPTAFYLCASNPRGQGNGYTFGSGTRLTVV.

This chain uses TRBV6-5 with TRBJ1-5; D gene uncertain. This CDR3 spans 15 amino acids. Per the germline V gene, CDR1 is MNHEY and CDR2 is SVGAGI. V was pared by 0 bases and J by 3 bases, with 9 bases between. In DNA form, the CDR3 reads TGTGCCAGCAGTTACTCGATGGCCGTCAATCAGCCCCAGCATTTT. It specifies CASSYSMAVNQPQHF.

The chain joins TRBV3-1 (or the pseudogene TRBV3-2) to TRBJ1-4, with 10 bases fitting TRBD1. Germline values: CDR1 LGHDT, CDR2 YNNKEL (reference sequence). The CDR3 covers 16 residues. V dropped 1 base and J dropped 6; count of bases not matched to a gene: 5. This CDR3 is CASSQARQGAYEKLFF. The CDR3 DNA reads as TGTGCCAGCAGCCAAGCCAGACAGGGGGCTTATGAAAAACTGTTTTTT.

There are a few counts of this clone. The CDR3 DNA is TGTGCCAGCAGTGAACACCATGGGACAGCCAACTATGGCTACACCTTC. Protein product: CASSEHHGTANYGYTF. This rearrangement joins TRBV6-1 to TRBJ1-2; 7 nucleotides line up with TRBD1. This CDR3 comprises 16 residues. V lost 2 bases, J lost 2 bases, and 8 bases stayed unmatched. The germline CDR1 and CDR2 sequences are MNHNS and SASEGT.

The rearrangement joins TRBV2 to TRBJ2-1, with 10 bases matching TRBD2. J was trimmed by 7 bases and V by 2 bases; bases with no gene match: 20. Germline CDR1 is SNHLY and CDR2 is FYNNEI. There are 20 residues in the CDR3. CDR3 loop: CASSELEFVLLAGAANEQFF. The CDR3 bases are TGTGCCAGCAGTGAACTGGAGTTTGTTCTCCTAGCGGGGGCCGCTAATGAGCAGTTCTTC.

The V gene is TRBV19, the J gene TRBJ1-1; TRBD1 aligns across 10 bases. J gave up 3 bases and V 6 bases, and 7 bases lay outside the gene matches. Germline CDR1 LNHDA, CDR2 SQIVND (reference sequence). This CDR3 comprises 15 residues. The CDR3 DNA follows: TGTGCCAGTAGCGCTAGAGGGACAGGGGACACTGAAGCTTTCTTT. This sequence encodes CASSARGTGDTEAFF.

Only one count was recorded for this clone. The CDR3 loop reads CATGLQGNGETQYF. The CDR3 nucleotides are TGTGCCACCGGCCTACAGGGAAATGGAGAGACCCAGTACTTC. The V gene is TRBV15, the J gene TRBJ2-5; a weak D match, TRBD1 (6 bases). The CDR3 covers 14 residues. V lost 8 bases to trimming and J lost 4 bases, with 17 bases between them. Per the germline V gene, CDR1 is LNHNV and CDR2 is YYDKDF (reference sequence).

A single count supports this clone. The V call is TRBV5-8, the J call TRBJ1-4; 7 nucleotides line up with TRBD1. In germline, CDR1 is SGHTS, CDR2 YDEGEE. This CDR3 is 13 amino acids long. The trim removed 7 bases at V and 6 bases at J, leaving 6 bases unmatched. The CDR3 loop reads CASVARGHEKLFF. CDR3 nucleotides: TGTGCCAGCGTAGCAAGGGGGCATGAAAAACTGTTTTTT.

The chain joins TRBV10-3 to TRBJ2-3, with 15 bases that match TRBD2. Germline CDR1 ENHRY, CDR2 SYGVKD. The CDR3 is 16 residues long. The junction had 3 bases not matched to a gene; V was cut back by 6 bases and J by 2 bases. CDR3 sequence: CAIRGLAGGLTDTQYF. As DNA, the CDR3 is TGTGCCATCAGGGGACTAGCGGGGGGCCTCACAGATACGCAGTATTTT.

V and J are TRBV14 and TRBJ2-3; 8 bases match TRBD1. The CDR3 runs to 15 residues. The germline V gene encodes CDR1 SGHDN and CDR2 FVKESK. Trimming at V came to 2 bases and at J to 7 bases, leaving 8 bases not matched to a gene. The DNA for the CDR3 is TGTGCCAGCAGCCAAAGACAGGGGCGCGGACATACGCAGTATTTT. Amino acid sequence: CASSQRQGRGHTQYF.